The 9 T cell receptor beta chains reported below all come from one sample, sequenced in a study of graft-versus-host responses after intestinal transplantation. Their specific antigens are unknown. Libraries were prepared by immunoSEQ multiplex PCR; TCRdb keeps only in-frame clonotypes and omits some of them. The data contain approximately 78,000 clones, over 75% of them singletons. The specimen comprised unstimulated CD8+ T cells sorted from spleen or lymph node cells, sampled before transplant. These receptors all come from a human donor who was the organ donor for an intestinal transplant.

This sequence joins TRBV7-3 and TRBJ2-1; 9 bases fit TRBD2. With V trimmed by 5 bases and J by 9 bases, 8 bases remained unmatched. Germline V gene data show CDR1 as SGHTA and CDR2 as FQGTGA. The CDR3 length is 14 residues. Here the CDR3 reads CASSTAGGPGEQFF. Written as DNA, the CDR3 is TGTGCCAGCAGCACGGCGGGGGGGCCGGGTGAGCAGTTCTTC.

This rearrangement joins TRBV18 to TRBJ2-7; D perhaps matches TRBD1 (6 bases). The CDR3 sequence is 14 residues long. V lost 2 bases, J lost 3 bases, and 11 bases lay in between. The V gene's germline CDR1 is KGHSH and CDR2 LQKENI. This CDR3 is CASSPTRGGYEQYF. CDR3 sequence (DNA): TGTGCCAGCTCACCAACCAGGGGCGGCTACGAGCAGTACTTC.

The chain employs TRBV7-8 and TRBJ2-3; perhaps TRBD2 as D (5 bases). Germline values: CDR1 SGHVS, CDR2 FQNEAQ. The CDR3 spans 15 residues. V was cut by 4 bases and J by 0 bases, with 11 bases left in between. Written as DNA, the CDR3 is TGTGCCAGCAGCTCGGACTTATCTAGCACAGATACGCAGTATTTT. It is translated as CASSSDLSSTDTQYF.

This chain connects TRBV15 to TRBJ2-5; D is uncertain. This CDR3 region has 13 residues. CDR1 is LNHNV and CDR2 is YYDKDF in the germline V gene (reference sequence). Trimming shortened V by 2 bases and J by 4 bases, and 8 bases separated the two germline ends. This CDR3 is CATSRYPGETQYF. DNA of the CDR3: TGTGCCACCAGCAGATATCCGGGAGAGACCCAGTACTTC. The full variable domain, rest sourced from reference TRBV15 and TRBJ2-5, is DAMVIQNPRYQVTQFGKPVTLSCSQTLNHNVMYWYQQKSSQAPKLLFHYYDKDFNNEADTPDNFQSRRPNTSFCFLDIRSPGLGDTAMYLCATSRYPGETQYFGPGTRLLVL.

J is TRBJ2-7 and V is TRBV6-1; 8 bases fit TRBD1. The CDR3 covers 14 residues. J was trimmed by 2 bases and V by 7 bases; bases with no gene match: 7. Germline loops: CDR1 MNHNS, CDR2 SASEGT. The CDR3: CASKYRGAPYEQYF. CDR3 DNA: TGTGCCAGCAAGTACAGGGGGGCCCCCTACGAGCAGTACTTC.

The chain is built from TRBV27 and TRBJ2-3, with D uncertain. Germline assignment: CDR1 MNHEY and CDR2 SMNVEV (reference sequence). The length of the CDR3 is 15 residues. The germline V and J ends were trimmed by 5 bases and 6 bases, with 18 bases remaining between them. CDR3 DNA sequence: TGTGCCAGCAGTCGGGCCTATTTATCATGGGATACGCAGTATTTT. It encodes CASSRAYLSWDTQYF.

The genes are TRBV4-1 and TRBJ2-6, with unresolved D. The CDR3 extends over 16 amino acids. The germline V and J ends were trimmed by 0 bases and 0 bases, with 6 bases remaining between them. Germline V gene lookup returns CDR1 MGHRA and CDR2 YSYEKL. In nucleotides, the CDR3 is TGCGCCAGCAGCCAAGATCAAATCTCTGGGGCCAACGTCCTGACTTTC. Translation gives CASSQDQISGANVLTF.

This clone was observed once. The V gene is TRBV30, the J gene TRBJ1-2; perhaps TRBD1 as D (6 bases). V was pared by 3 bases and J by 4 bases, with 15 bases between. The V gene's germline CDR1 is GTSNPN and CDR2 SVGIG (reference sequence). The CDR3 contains 14 residues. The CDR3, as DNA: TGTGCCTGGAGCTGGGGGGGGGCTGGCTATGGCTACACCTTC. Its protein product is CAWSWGGAGYGYTF.

The chain links TRBV7-9 to TRBJ2-7, with 8 nucleotides matching TRBD1. The germline V gene has CDR1 SEHNR and CDR2 FQNEAQ (reference sequence). The CDR3 loop spans 17 amino acids. V lost 0 bases and J lost 4; bases outside the gene matches: 11. The CDR3 DNA follows: TGTGCCAGCAGCTTAGCGGGGACAGGACGACGGCGGTACGAGCAGTACTTC. It encodes CASSLAGTGRRRYEQYF.